This T cell receptor beta chain was captured by sequencing in a study of blood T cell repertoires in COVID-19. Assay: immunoSEQ multiplex PCR; the TCRdb copy retains only in-frame clones and omits some. This table holds roughly 70,000 clones, roughly 80% found once. The Seattle site enrolled patients during active infection and followed them longitudinally. Germline loops: CDR1 SGHRS, CDR2 YFSETQ. Trimming took off 6 bases at V and 3 bases at J, with 18 bases between the two ends. The CDR3 has 16 amino acids. This receptor was obtained from a man aged 60-69 years with COVID-19, enrolled during active disease. The V call is TRBV5-1, the J call TRBJ2-2; D is perhaps TRBD2 (5 bases). What was sequenced was peripheral blood. The CDR3 region is CASKAPGMVDTGELFF. In DNA, the CDR3 is TGCGCCAGCAAAGCCCCGGGGATGGTGGACACCGGGGAGCTGTTTTTT.